The 25 T cell receptor beta chains below come from one sample, sequenced in a study of blood T cell repertoires in COVID-19. Assay: immunoSEQ multiplex PCR; the TCRdb copy retains only in-frame clones and omits some. Found here are about 180,000 clones, about 91% of them singletons; the top ten hold 3.5% to 5%. The specimen was peripheral blood. These receptors all stem from a woman younger than 45 with acute or convalescent COVID-19.

This chain links TRBV5-1 with TRBJ2-3, with a weak D call TRBD2 (6 bases). The CDR3 sequence is 15 residues long. Trimming pared 0 bases from V and 6 bases from J, leaving 14 bases between. Germline V gene lookup returns CDR1 SGHRS and CDR2 YFSETQ. The CDR3 loop is CASSLERAGSDTQYF. The CDR3 DNA reads TGCGCCAGCAGCTTGGAGCGGGCCGGATCGGATACGCAGTATTTT. The full variable domain, with the rest looked up from reference TRBV5-1 and TRBJ2-3, is KAGVTQTPRYLIKTRGQQVTLSCSPISGHRSVSWYQQTPGQGLQFLFEYFSETQRNKGNFPGRFSGRQFSNSRSEMNVSTLELGDSALYLCASSLERAGSDTQYFGPGTRLTVL.

The chain is built from TRBV9 and TRBJ2-3, with TRBD2 identical over 14 bases. There are 18 residues in the CDR3. Trimming at V came to 1 base and at J to 0 bases, leaving 4 bases not matched to a gene. CDR1 and CDR2 (germline): SGDLS, YYNGEE. The CDR3 here is CASSVPGLAGESTDTQYF. CDR3 DNA sequence: TGTGCCAGCAGCGTACCGGGACTAGCGGGAGAGAGCACAGATACGCAGTATTTT.

This clone showed up just once. At the DNA level, this CDR3 is encoded by other sequences in the same sample as well. J is TRBJ2-7 and V is TRBV11-2; no clear D. V gave up 3 bases and J gave up 2 bases, with 8 bases separating them. The CDR3 has 13 residues. Germline V CDR1 and CDR2: SGHAT, FQNNGV. The CDR3 DNA is TGTGCCAGCAGCTTTGGGCAGGCCTACGAGCAGTACTTC. It translates to CASSFGQAYEQYF.

The chain employs TRBV2 and TRBJ1-5; D gene uncertain. The CDR3 consists of 15 residues. V gave up 4 bases and J gave up 7 bases, with 17 bases separating them. The germline CDR1 and CDR2 sequences are SNHLY and FYNNEI. CDR3 loop: CASSGRTAPGQPQHF. The CDR3 DNA follows: TGTGCCAGCAGTGGAAGGACTGCCCCAGGACAGCCCCAGCATTTT. Filled out from reference TRBV2 and TRBJ1-5, the complete variable domain reads EPEVTQTPSHQVTQMGQEVILRCVPISNHLYFYWYRQILGQKVEFLVSFYNNEISEKSEIFDDQFSVERPDGSNFTLKIRSTKLEDSAMYFCASSGRTAPGQPQHFGDGTRLSIL.

The chain carries TRBV19 and TRBJ2-7; 10 bases are shared with TRBD1. The CDR3 is 13 amino acids. V dropped 4 bases and J dropped 4; count of bases not matched to a gene: 1. From germline, CDR1 is LNHDA and CDR2 SQIVND (reference sequence). The CDR3 protein is CASSTDRGYEQYF. CDR3 sequence (DNA): TGTGCCAGTAGTACGGACAGGGGGTACGAGCAGTACTTC.

The chain combines TRBV9 with TRBJ2-1; TRBD2 matches 8 bases. Germline assignment: CDR1 SGDLS and CDR2 YYNGEE. The CDR3 has 17 amino acids. Losses at the gene ends were 1 base for V and 1 base for J; bases not matched to a gene: 7. CDR3 bases: TGTGCCAGCAGCGTAATGATTAGCGGGACGTCCTACAATGAGCAGTTCTTC. Translation: CASSVMISGTSYNEQFF.

V usage is TRBV7-9 and J usage is TRBJ2-1; no firm D call. Deletions cut 4 bases from V and 0 bases from J, with 10 bases between. Germline V gives CDR1 SEHNR, CDR2 FQNEAQ (reference sequence). CDR3 length: 15 amino acids. CDR3 region: CASSSTFHSYNEQFF. CDR3 coding DNA: TGTGCCAGCAGCTCTACCTTCCACTCCTACAATGAGCAGTTCTTC.

The sample holds one count of this clone. This chain connects TRBV7-9 to TRBJ1-1; tentative D call: TRBD1 (5 bases). The germline gives CDR1 SEHNR, CDR2 FQNEAQ (reference sequence). V lost 7 bases to trimming and J lost 10 bases, with 22 bases between them. The CDR3 is made up of 14 amino acids. CDR3 sequence (DNA): TGTGCCAGCACTACTAACCCGGGCCAAGGGGCAGCTTTCTTT. It specifies CASTTNPGQGAAFF.

The chain uses TRBV28 and TRBJ1-5, with 7 bases that match TRBD1. J was trimmed by 5 bases and V by 6 bases; bases with no gene match: 13. This CDR3 region has 16 residues. Germline V gene sequence: CDR1 MDHEN, CDR2 SYDVKM. CDR3 region: CASSLTQGMVYQPQHF. As DNA, the CDR3 is TGTGCCAGCAGCCTTACACAGGGGATGGTATATCAGCCCCAGCATTTT.

The chain is built from TRBV5-4 and TRBJ2-2; a weak D match, TRBD2 (6 bases). Trimming left V 10 bases short and J 0 bases short, with 10 bases between. The CDR3 loop spans 13 amino acids. Germline-derived CDR1 and CDR2 are SGHNT and YYREEE (reference sequence). As DNA, the CDR3 is TGTGCCGGCCGGGACTCGAACACCGGGGAGCTGTTTTTT. It specifies CAGRDSNTGELFF.

This clone was observed once. J is TRBJ2-6 and V is TRBV11-2; D is possibly TRBD1 (5 bases). This CDR3 is 18 amino acids long. The germline V gene encodes CDR1 SGHAT and CDR2 FQNNGV. Trimming removed 1 base at V and 2 bases at J, with 15 bases between. The CDR3: CASSLVPDSEAGANVLTF. DNA of the CDR3: TGTGCCAGCAGCTTAGTCCCTGACAGTGAAGCTGGGGCCAACGTCCTGACTTTC.

The rearrangement links TRBV10-1 to TRBJ2-3; D perhaps matches TRBD2 (6 bases). Trimming removed 4 bases at V and 3 bases at J, with 20 bases between. The CDR3 is 17 residues long. CDR1 and CDR2 (germline): WNHNN, SYGVQD (reference sequence). The DNA for the CDR3 is TGCGCCAGCAGTGCCACGGAGGGAGCGGGCCAAACAGATACGCAGTATTTT. This encodes CASSATEGAGQTDTQYF.

This chain joins TRBV19 and TRBJ1-2; 11 bases match TRBD1. This CDR3 is built from 15 residues. CDR1 and CDR2 (germline): LNHDA, SQIVND (reference sequence). The V and J ends lost 5 bases and 5 bases, in that order; junction bases with no gene match: 7. The CDR3 coding sequence is TGTGCCAGTAGTGACCCCGGGACAGGGGGTTATGGCTACACCTTC. This codes for CASSDPGTGGYGYTF.

The V gene is TRBV28, the J gene TRBJ1-1, with D perhaps TRBD1 (5 bases). V lost 5 bases, J lost 10 bases, and 11 bases lay in between. Germline V CDR1 and CDR2: MDHEN, SYDVKM. The CDR3 loop spans 11 amino acids. The CDR3 DNA sequence: TGTGCCAGCAGTCTCAAAGGGGCAGCTTTCTTT. Its protein product is CASSLKGAAFF.

The chain combines TRBV27 with TRBJ1-2; D call uncertain. The CDR3 is 14 residues long. CDR1 and CDR2 from the germline V gene are MNHEY and SMNVEV (reference sequence). The V and J ends lost 0 bases and 8 bases respectively, with 13 bases between them. CDR3 in amino acids: CASSLSSIANGYTF. CDR3 DNA sequence: TGTGCCAGCAGTTTATCGAGTATCGCCAACGGCTACACCTTC.

The chain uses TRBV3-1 (or the pseudogene TRBV3-2) and TRBJ1-6; maybe TRBD1 (5 bases). Per germline, CDR1 LGHDT and CDR2 YNNKEL (reference sequence). With 3 bases removed from V and 7 bases from J, the gap between germline ends came to 13 bases. The CDR3 runs 15 residues. CDR3 bases: TGTGCCAGCAGCCAGGCGGGGACCTCCAATTCACCCCTCCACTTT. It codes for CASSQAGTSNSPLHF.

The chain is built from TRBV5-1 and TRBJ2-2; tentatively, D is TRBD2 (6 bases). The CDR3 extends over 14 amino acids. Deletions cut 2 bases from V and 5 bases from J, with 10 bases between. Germline assignment: CDR1 SGHRS and CDR2 YFSETQ. DNA of the CDR3: TGCGCCAGCAGCTTCGGGACTGGGACCGGGGAGCTGTTTTTT. It encodes CASSFGTGTGELFF.

The DNA of the CDR3 is TGCGCCAGCAGCCCCGATCGGGGCTACGAGCAGTACTTC. Amino acid sequence: CASSPDRGYEQYF. J is TRBJ2-7 and V is TRBV4-1, with D possibly matching TRBD2 (5 bases). Germline V gene lookup returns CDR1 MGHRA and CDR2 YSYEKL. The CDR3 runs 13 residues. V gave up 4 bases and J gave up 3 bases, with 10 bases separating them.

V is TRBV7-9 and J is TRBJ2-7; perhaps TRBD2 as D (6 bases). Germline CDR1 reads SEHNR; CDR2 reads FQNEAQ (reference sequence). The CDR3 is 15 amino acids. Trimming removed 5 bases from V and 4 bases from J, with 18 bases in between. The CDR3 spells CASSPDGVSGYEQYF. The CDR3 bases are TGTGCCAGCAGCCCGGACGGGGTTAGCGGATACGAGCAGTACTTC.

This chain joins TRBV2 and TRBJ2-1; 10 bases match TRBD2. V was clipped by 6 bases and J by 9 bases; unmatched bases: 5. CDR1 is SNHLY and CDR2 is FYNNEI in the germline V gene. This CDR3 contains 13 residues. This chain's CDR3 is CASSPTSGFEQFF. Here the CDR3 DNA reads TGTGCCAGCAGCCCGACTAGCGGGTTTGAGCAGTTCTTC.

V usage is TRBV6-5 and J usage is TRBJ1-1; TRBD1 agrees at 11 bases. Germline CDR1 reads MNHEY; CDR2 reads SVGAGI. V lost 11 bases and J lost 11; bases outside the gene matches: 10. The CDR3 extends over 12 amino acids. The DNA for the CDR3 is TGTGCCGCGGCGGGGACAGGGGGAACGGCTTTCTTT. Translating it yields CAAAGTGGTAFF.

V and J are TRBV7-8 and TRBJ1-6; D is unclear. Germline CDR1 and CDR2: SGHVS and FQNEAQ. V lost 2 bases and J lost 9, with 5 bases in between. This CDR3 is 12 amino acids long. CDR3 sequence (DNA): TGTGCCAGCAGCTTACGGGGTTCACCCCTCCACTTT. It yields the protein CASSLRGSPLHF.

The CDR3 coding sequence is TGTGCCAGCAGTGTACAGATTAATTCACCCCTCCACTTT. This encodes CASSVQINSPLHF. The chain couples TRBV25-1 to TRBJ1-6, with no clear D. The CDR3 is 13 residues long. V gave up 4 bases and J gave up 6 bases, with 7 bases separating them. Per germline, CDR1 MGHDK and CDR2 SYGVNS.

This chain links TRBV11-3 with TRBJ1-3, with TRBD1 identical over 10 bases. After removal of 3 bases from V and 3 bases from J, the junction contained 5 bases not matched to a gene. CDR1 SGHNT and CDR2 YENEEA come from the germline V gene. CDR3 length: 16 amino acids. CDR3 amino acids: CASSFRTGGFGNTIYF. The CDR3 DNA sequence: TGTGCCAGCAGCTTTCGGACAGGGGGGTTTGGAAACACCATATATTTT.

J is TRBJ2-5 and V is TRBV30; a possible D gene is TRBD2 (5 bases). The V gene's germline CDR1 is GTSNPN and CDR2 SVGIG (reference sequence). The CDR3 totals 11 residues. V gave up 0 bases and J gave up 7 bases, with 6 bases separating them. The CDR3 protein is CAWSVAGTQYF. DNA for the CDR3: TGTGCCTGGAGTGTGGCGGGGACCCAGTACTTC.